The 6 T cell receptor beta chains listed next were all sequenced from one sample in a study of T-cell memory formation after mild COVID-19. MiXCR, run by TCRdb on the 5' RACE reads, gives a single entry per CDR3 protein. The sample carries about 150,000 distinct CDR3 sequences, under 30% recorded once. The sequenced material came from PBMCs or a T cell subset sorted from them (not recorded which). These receptor sequences come from an adult woman who had mild COVID-19 (a few samples of this study predate the infection). Cell type and time point are not known.

This clonotype was detected a few times. CDR3 in amino acids: CASSPRTGGEQYF. The DNA for the CDR3 is TGTGCCAGCAGTCCCCGGACAGGGGGCGAGCAGTACTTC. The chain carries TRBV2 and TRBJ2-7; 10 positions match TRBD1. The CDR3 contains 13 residues. Germline CDR1 is SNHLY and CDR2 is FYNNEI. The junction had 4 bases not matched to a gene; V was cut back by 5 bases and J by 6 bases.

The V and J genes are TRBV6-4 and TRBJ1-2, with TRBD1 matching over 7 bases. The trim removed 0 bases at V and 4 bases at J, leaving 5 bases unmatched. This CDR3 has 15 amino acids. Germline V lookup: CDR1 MRHNA, CDR2 SNTAGT. CDR3 loop: CASSDSPGQTYGYTF. As DNA, the CDR3 is TGTGCCAGCAGTGACTCCCCGGGACAGACCTATGGCTACACCTTC.

Many counts were recorded for this clonotype. The CDR3 DNA is TGTGCCAGCAGTTCCCCGGCGGGGGCCCCCTTCATTAGCACAGATACGCAGTATTTT. Protein sequence: CASSSPAGAPFISTDTQYF. J is TRBJ2-3 and V is TRBV7-9; a weak D match, TRBD2 (7 bases). Trimming left V 6 bases short and J 0 bases short, with 25 bases between. Germline CDR1 SEHNR, CDR2 FQNEAQ (reference sequence). The CDR3 is 19 residues long.

The chain combines TRBV14 with TRBJ1-2; D remains unclear. CDR1 SGHDN and CDR2 FVKESK come from the germline V gene. This CDR3 contains 12 residues. Trimming removed 4 bases from V and 8 bases from J, with 11 bases in between. The CDR3 protein is CASSLGIEGYTF. In nucleotides, the CDR3 is TGTGCCAGCAGCCTAGGGATAGAAGGCTACACCTTC.

V usage is TRBV7-3 and J usage is TRBJ2-1; TRBD2 aligns across 8 bases. Per germline, CDR1 SGHTA and CDR2 FQGTGA. The trim removed 2 bases at V and 5 bases at J, leaving 5 bases unmatched. The CDR3 is 15 amino acids. The DNA of the CDR3 is TGTGCCAGCAGCTTAGCGGGGGGTACCAACAATGAGCAGTTCTTC. It is translated as CASSLAGGTNNEQFF. The full variable domain, its missing parts supplied by reference TRBV7-3 and TRBJ2-1, is GAGVSQTPSNKVTEKGKYVELRCDPISGHTALYWYRQSLGQGPEFLIYFQGTGAADDSGLPNDRFFAVRPEGSVSTLKIQRTERGDSAVYLCASSLAGGTNNEQFFGPGTRLTVL.

This clonotype was counted only a few times. The CDR3 DNA reads as TGTGCCAGCAGCTTCGCGGAGGTAGGGGGCGCGGACAACTATGGCTACACCTTC. Protein product: CASSFAEVGGADNYGYTF. The chain uses TRBV7-8 and TRBJ1-2; 7 bases are a match to TRBD1. The CDR3 has 18 amino acids. In germline, CDR1 is SGHVS, CDR2 FQNEAQ. V was pared by 3 bases and J by 2 bases, with 15 bases of the junction left unmatched.